The 17 T cell receptor beta chains in this list originate from one sample, sequenced in a study of T cell changes during pregnancy in multiple sclerosis (dated by TCRdb to between 2017 and 2020). The method behind the library was the immunoSEQ multiplex PCR assay. TCRdb holds this immuneACCESS table with in-frame rearrangements only. Some clones are missing; in checked studies, unresolved V genes explain under half, and the rest has no known cause. The sample has roughly 20,000 clones on record, around 88% of them singletons. The ten largest account for under 8% of the sample. Sequenced material: CD8+ T cells from peripheral blood mononuclear cells, taken in the first trimester of pregnancy. The source of these receptors is a female donor with multiple sclerosis, enrolled in a pregnancy study.

The V and J genes are TRBV5-1 and TRBJ2-7; weak D call: TRBD2 (6 bases). The length of the CDR3 is 14 residues. Germline assignment: CDR1 SGHRS and CDR2 YFSETQ. V was pared by 0 bases and J by 4 bases, with 11 bases between. The CDR3 sequence is CASSLDYGTYEQYF. The DNA for the CDR3 is TGCGCCAGCAGCTTGGATTATGGGACTTACGAGCAGTACTTC.

V gene TRBV18 combines with J gene TRBJ2-7, with D possibly being TRBD1 (6 bases). Germline V gene sequence: CDR1 KGHSH, CDR2 LQKENI. The CDR3 sequence is 17 residues long. Trimming took off 6 bases at V and 0 bases at J, with 21 bases between the two ends. CDR3 in DNA: TGTGCCAGCTCCCTCCTCAGACCTGGACAGAGCTCCTACGAGCAGTACTTC. This gives the protein CASSLLRPGQSSYEQYF.

This sequence joins TRBV6-6 and TRBJ1-1; D is unclear. V lost 2 bases, J lost 1 base, and 5 bases lay in between. CDR3 length: 13 residues. Germline CDR1 MNHNY, CDR2 SVGAGI (reference sequence). CDR3 residues: CASSYAGNTEAFF. The CDR3 DNA follows: TGTGCCAGCAGTTACGCGGGGAACACTGAAGCTTTCTTT.

This chain joins TRBV29-1 and TRBJ2-1, with 10 bases fitting TRBD2. CDR1 is SQVTM, CDR2 ANQGSEA, per germline. The CDR3 sequence is 16 residues long. V lost 3 bases to trimming and J lost 6 bases; unmatched junction nucleotides: 11. The CDR3 DNA follows: TGCAGCGTTGACCCCGTCGCTAGCGGGAGCCCCAATGAGCAGTTCTTC. The encoded protein is CSVDPVASGSPNEQFF.

For the CDR3, the DNA is TGCGCCAGCAGCCAGAGTGTCCGGGACAGGGGCTACGAGCAGTACTTC. Its protein product is CASSQSVRDRGYEQYF. The chain links TRBV4-3 to TRBJ2-7, with 10 bases fitting TRBD1. The CDR3 length is 16 residues. The ends lost 3 bases at V and 3 bases at J; junction bases unmatched: 8. Germline V gene data show CDR1 as LGHNA and CDR2 as YSLEER.

This clone was observed a few times. The chain employs TRBV5-5 and TRBJ1-1; D not certain. The V end lost 1 base, the J end lost 3 bases, and 19 bases lay between the germline ends. CDR1 and CDR2 from the germline V gene are SGHKS and YYEKEE (reference sequence). This CDR3 contains 17 residues. The CDR3 DNA reads TGTGCCAGCAGCTTGTGGCAGGCACCCCGGATGGACACTGAAGCTTTCTTT. Protein: CASSLWQAPRMDTEAFF. The full variable domain, with the rest looked up from reference TRBV5-5 and TRBJ1-1, is DAGVTQSPTHLIKTRGQQVTLRCSPISGHKSVSWYQQVLGQGPQFIFQYYEKEERGRGNFPDRFSARQFPNYSSELNVNALLLGDSALYLCASSLWQAPRMDTEAFFGQGTRLTVV.

V and J are TRBV7-6 and TRBJ2-7, with D maybe TRBD2 (5 bases). The CDR3 length is 14 residues. CDR1 and CDR2 (germline): SGHVS, FNYEAQ. V shed 5 bases and J shed 7 bases, with 18 bases lying between them. The CDR3 nucleotides are TGTGCCAGCAGCCACGAACTAGGCCTCGCGGAGCAGTACTTC. Protein sequence: CASSHELGLAEQYF.

The gene calls are TRBV6-1 and TRBJ2-7; 9 nucleotides line up with TRBD1. After removal of 0 bases from V and 5 bases from J, the junction contained 5 bases not matched to a gene. CDR1 and CDR2 from the germline V gene are MNHNS and SASEGT. This CDR3 has 15 residues. The CDR3 coding sequence is TGTGCCAGCAGTGAAGCCGGGACAGGGTTCCACGAGCAGTACTTC. Translated, it gives CASSEAGTGFHEQYF.

This rearrangement joins TRBV5-1 to TRBJ2-7; TRBD1 matches at 8 bases. The germline V gene has CDR1 SGHRS and CDR2 YFSETQ. V gave up 2 bases and J gave up 5 bases; unmatched junction bases: 6. The CDR3 length is 14 residues. CDR3 DNA sequence: TGCGCCAGCAGCTTCTGGACAGGGAGCGACGAGCAGTACTTC. It codes for CASSFWTGSDEQYF.

This rearrangement joins TRBV10-3 to TRBJ1-4; TRBD1 might be the D (5 bases). V shed 2 bases and J shed 9 bases, with 7 bases lying between them. The germline CDR1 and CDR2 sequences are ENHRY and SYGVKD. This CDR3 is 12 amino acids long. CDR3 sequence reads: CAISEGGKKLFF. In DNA, the CDR3 is TGTGCCATCAGTGAGGGGGGGAAAAAACTGTTTTTT.

The chain links TRBV30 to TRBJ1-1; D may be TRBD1 (5 bases). This CDR3 spans 14 amino acids. The V gene lost 1 base and the J gene lost 1 base, with 10 bases spanning the gap. Germline V gene lookup returns CDR1 GTSNPN and CDR2 SVGIG (reference sequence). CDR3 sequence (DNA): TGTGCCTGGAGTGGTGGACACGGGAACACTGAAGCTTTCTTT. This encodes CAWSGGHGNTEAFF.

The rearrangement links TRBV19 to TRBJ2-3; 11 bases match TRBD2. The CDR3 extends over 15 amino acids. Per the germline V gene, CDR1 is LNHDA and CDR2 is SQIVND (reference sequence). V was pared by 7 bases and J by 7 bases, with 10 bases of the junction left unmatched. CDR3 DNA sequence: TGTGCCAGTAACGAACTAGCGGGAGAGGCCTATACGCAGTATTTT. It yields the protein CASNELAGEAYTQYF.

Note on this clone: The junction departs from germline at one end; a sequencing error may be responsible. The CDR3 DNA follows: TGTGCTAGCAGCTTAGGGACTAGCGGGAGGGGACGCCAAGAGACCCAGTACTTC. It yields the protein CASSLGTSGRGRQETQYF. The V and J genes are TRBV7-7 and TRBJ2-5; 16 bases fit TRBD2. Germline V lookup: CDR1 SSHAT, CDR2 FNYEAQ (reference sequence). The CDR3 has 18 residues.

The gene calls are TRBV4-3 and TRBJ2-2; D is possibly TRBD2 (5 bases). Deletions cut 5 bases from V and 4 bases from J, with 17 bases between. Germline V lookup: CDR1 LGHNA, CDR2 YSLEER. This CDR3 comprises 16 residues. DNA of the CDR3: TGCGCCAGCAGCGCAAGATGGGAGCATGCCACCGGGGAGCTGTTTTTT. Amino acid sequence: CASSARWEHATGELFF.

This chain joins TRBV13 and TRBJ2-7; D possibly corresponds to TRBD2 (6 bases). This CDR3 region has 16 residues. V shed 0 bases and J shed 3 bases, with 15 bases lying between them. Germline assignment: CDR1 PRHDT and CDR2 FYEKMQ (reference sequence). The CDR3 bases are TGTGCCAGCAGCTTAGGCGGGGCGGGAACACTCTACGAGCAGTACTTC. As protein: CASSLGGAGTLYEQYF.

This sequence joins TRBV19 and TRBJ1-1; 11 positions agree with TRBD1. CDR3 length: 16 amino acids. Germline assignment: CDR1 LNHDA and CDR2 SQIVND (reference sequence). With V trimmed by 4 bases and J by 3 bases, 7 bases remained unmatched. CDR3 nucleotides: TGTGCCAGTAGTACCCTGAGGGACAGGGGGGACACTGAAGCTTTCTTT. Its translation is CASSTLRDRGDTEAFF. The full variable domain, rest sourced from reference TRBV19 and TRBJ1-1, is DGGITQSPKYLFRKEGQNVTLSCEQNLNHDAMYWYRQDPGQGLRLIYYSQIVNDFQKGDIAEGYSVSREKKESFPLTVTSAQKNPTAFYLCASSTLRDRGDTEAFFGQGTRLTVV.

The chain is built from TRBV6-5 and TRBJ2-1, with no clear D. This CDR3 comprises 15 residues. The V end was cut by 1 base, the J end by 5 bases, with 12 bases between. Germline V lookup: CDR1 MNHEY, CDR2 SVGAGI. The CDR3 DNA reads as TGTGCCAGCAGTTACTTTGGCGGAGTGAACAATGAGCAGTTCTTC. Its translation: CASSYFGGVNNEQFF.